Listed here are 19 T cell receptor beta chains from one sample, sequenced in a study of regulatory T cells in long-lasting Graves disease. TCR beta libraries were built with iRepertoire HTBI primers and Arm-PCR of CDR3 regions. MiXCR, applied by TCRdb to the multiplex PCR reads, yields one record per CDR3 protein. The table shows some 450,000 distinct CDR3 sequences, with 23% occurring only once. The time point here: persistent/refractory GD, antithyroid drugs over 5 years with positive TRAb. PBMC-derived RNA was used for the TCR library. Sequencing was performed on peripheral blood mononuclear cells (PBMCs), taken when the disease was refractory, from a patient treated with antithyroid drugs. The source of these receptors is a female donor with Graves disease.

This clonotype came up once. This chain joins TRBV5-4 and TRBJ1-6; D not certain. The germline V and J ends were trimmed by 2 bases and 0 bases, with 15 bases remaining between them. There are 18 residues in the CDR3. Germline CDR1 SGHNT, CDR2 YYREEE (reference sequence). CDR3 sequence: CASSLGPIIYSYNSPLHF. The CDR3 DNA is TGTGCCAGCAGCTTAGGGCCCATCATATACTCCTATAATTCACCCCTCCACTTT.

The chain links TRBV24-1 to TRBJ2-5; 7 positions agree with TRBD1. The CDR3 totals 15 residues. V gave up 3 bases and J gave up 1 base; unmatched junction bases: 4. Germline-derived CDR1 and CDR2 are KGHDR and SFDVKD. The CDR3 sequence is CATSDPTGFQETQYF. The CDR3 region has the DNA TGTGCCACCAGTGATCCGACAGGGTTCCAAGAGACCCAGTACTTC.

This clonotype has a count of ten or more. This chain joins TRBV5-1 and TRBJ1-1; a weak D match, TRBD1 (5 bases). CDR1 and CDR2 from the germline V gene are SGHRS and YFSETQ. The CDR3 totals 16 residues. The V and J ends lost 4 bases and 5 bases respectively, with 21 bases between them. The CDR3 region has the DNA TGCGCCAGCAGCCAGACAGTCGGGTCGTCGAGGACTGAAGCTTTCTTT. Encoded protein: CASSQTVGSSRTEAFF.

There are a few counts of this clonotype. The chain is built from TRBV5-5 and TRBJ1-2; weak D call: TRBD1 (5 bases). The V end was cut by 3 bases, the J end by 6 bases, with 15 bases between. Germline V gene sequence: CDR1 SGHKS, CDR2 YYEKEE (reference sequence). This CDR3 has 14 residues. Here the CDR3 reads CASSSARGYDGYTF. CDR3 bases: TGTGCCAGCAGCTCGGCCCGGGGGTACGATGGCTACACCTTC. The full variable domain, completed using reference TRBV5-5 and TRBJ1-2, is DAGVTQSPTHLIKTRGQQVTLRCSPISGHKSVSWYQQVLGQGPQFIFQYYEKEERGRGNFPDRFSARQFPNYSSELNVNALLLGDSALYLCASSSARGYDGYTFGSGTRLTVV.

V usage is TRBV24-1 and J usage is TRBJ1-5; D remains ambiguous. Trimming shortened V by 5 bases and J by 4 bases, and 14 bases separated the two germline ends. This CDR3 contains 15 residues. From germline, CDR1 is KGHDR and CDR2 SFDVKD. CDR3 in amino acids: CATSVSGEGNQPQHF. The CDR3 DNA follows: TGTGCCACCAGTGTCTCCGGGGAAGGGAATCAGCCCCAGCATTTT.

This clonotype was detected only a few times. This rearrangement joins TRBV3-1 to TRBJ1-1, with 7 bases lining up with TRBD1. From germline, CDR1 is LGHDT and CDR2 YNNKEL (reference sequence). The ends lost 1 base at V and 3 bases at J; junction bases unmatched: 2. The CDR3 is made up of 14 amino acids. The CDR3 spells CASSQGQGHTEAFF. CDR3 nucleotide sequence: TGTGCCAGCAGCCAAGGACAGGGTCACACTGAAGCTTTCTTT.

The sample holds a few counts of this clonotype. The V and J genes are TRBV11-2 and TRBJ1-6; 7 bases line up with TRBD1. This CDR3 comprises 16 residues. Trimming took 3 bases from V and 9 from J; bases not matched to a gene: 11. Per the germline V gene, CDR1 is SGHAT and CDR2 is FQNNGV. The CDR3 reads CASSFDWTGLSSPLHF. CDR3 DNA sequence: TGTGCCAGCAGCTTCGATTGGACAGGCTTAAGTTCACCCCTCCACTTT.

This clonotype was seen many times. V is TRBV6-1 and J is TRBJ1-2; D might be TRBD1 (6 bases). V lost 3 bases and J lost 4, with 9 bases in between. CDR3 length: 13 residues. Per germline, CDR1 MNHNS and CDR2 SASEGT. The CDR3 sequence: CASSDQGFYGYTF. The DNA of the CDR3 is TGTGCCAGCAGTGACCAGGGGTTCTATGGCTACACCTTC.

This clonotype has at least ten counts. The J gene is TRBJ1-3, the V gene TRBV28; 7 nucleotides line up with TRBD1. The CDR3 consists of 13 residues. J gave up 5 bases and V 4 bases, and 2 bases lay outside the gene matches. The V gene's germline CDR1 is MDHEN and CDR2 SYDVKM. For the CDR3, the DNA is TGTGCCAGCAGTTGGGACAGACGAAACACCATATATTTT. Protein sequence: CASSWDRRNTIYF.

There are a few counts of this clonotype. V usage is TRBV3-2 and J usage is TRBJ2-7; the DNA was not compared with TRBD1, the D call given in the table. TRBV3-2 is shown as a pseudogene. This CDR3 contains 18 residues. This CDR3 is CASSQDYLGGLGGYEQYF. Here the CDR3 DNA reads TGTGCCAGCAGCCAAGACTATCTGGGAGGACTGGGGGGCTACGAGCAGTACTTC.

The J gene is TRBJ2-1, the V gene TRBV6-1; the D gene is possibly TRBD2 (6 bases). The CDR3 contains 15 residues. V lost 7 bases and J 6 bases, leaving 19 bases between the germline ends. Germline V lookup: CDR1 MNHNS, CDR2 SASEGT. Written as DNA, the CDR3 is TGTGCCAGCAAATCCTTTTTTATGGGGGGCAATGAGCAGTTCTTC. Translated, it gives CASKSFFMGGNEQFF.

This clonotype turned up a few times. CDR3 amino acids: CASSLAGQGQETQYF. The CDR3 DNA follows: TGCGCCAGCAGCTTGGCCGGACAGGGGCAAGAGACCCAGTACTTC. The rearrangement joins TRBV5-1 to TRBJ2-5; 9 bases are a match to TRBD1. CDR1 and CDR2 (germline): SGHRS, YFSETQ. The CDR3 runs 15 residues. J was trimmed by 2 bases and V by 0 bases; bases with no gene match: 2.

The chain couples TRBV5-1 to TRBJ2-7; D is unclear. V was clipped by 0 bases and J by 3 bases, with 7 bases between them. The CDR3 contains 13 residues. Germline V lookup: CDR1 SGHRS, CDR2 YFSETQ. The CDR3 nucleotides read TGCGCCAGCAGCTTGGATCCTTACTACGAGCAGTACTTC. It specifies CASSLDPYYEQYF.

CDR3 sequence (DNA): TGTGCCAGCAGTTCCACGACAGTGAACAATCAGCCCCAGCATTTT. This translates into CASSSTTVNNQPQHF. V usage is TRBV27 and J usage is TRBJ1-5; a weak D match, TRBD1 (5 bases). There are 15 residues in the CDR3. Trimming pared 4 bases from V and 3 bases from J, leaving 13 bases between. The germline CDR1 and CDR2 sequences are MNHEY and SMNVEV (reference sequence).

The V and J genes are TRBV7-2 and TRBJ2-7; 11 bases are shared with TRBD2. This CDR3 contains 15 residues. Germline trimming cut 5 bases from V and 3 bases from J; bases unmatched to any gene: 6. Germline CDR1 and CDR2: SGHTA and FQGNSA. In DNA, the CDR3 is TGTGCCAGCAGCCGAGATACTAGCGGGAGCTACGAGCAGTACTTC. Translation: CASSRDTSGSYEQYF.

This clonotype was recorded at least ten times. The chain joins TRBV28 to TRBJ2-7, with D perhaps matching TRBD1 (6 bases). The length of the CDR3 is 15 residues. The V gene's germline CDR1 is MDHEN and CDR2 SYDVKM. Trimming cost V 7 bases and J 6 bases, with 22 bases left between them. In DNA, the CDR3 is TGTGCCAGCACCATCGATGCGGCAGGGGCTTCCGAGCAGTACTTC. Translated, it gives CASTIDAAGASEQYF.

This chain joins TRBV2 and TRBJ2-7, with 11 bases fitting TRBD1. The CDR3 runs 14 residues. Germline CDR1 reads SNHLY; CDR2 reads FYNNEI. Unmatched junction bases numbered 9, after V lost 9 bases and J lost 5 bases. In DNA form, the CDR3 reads TGTGCCAGTGAAGGACAGGGGGCGTCGGACGAGCAGTACTTC. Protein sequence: CASEGQGASDEQYF. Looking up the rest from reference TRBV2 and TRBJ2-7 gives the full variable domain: EPEVTQTPSHQVTQMGQEVILRCVPISNHLYFYWYRQILGQKVEFLVSFYNNEISEKSEIFDDQFSVERPDGSNFTLKIRSTKLEDSAMYFCASEGQGASDEQYFGPGTRLTVT.

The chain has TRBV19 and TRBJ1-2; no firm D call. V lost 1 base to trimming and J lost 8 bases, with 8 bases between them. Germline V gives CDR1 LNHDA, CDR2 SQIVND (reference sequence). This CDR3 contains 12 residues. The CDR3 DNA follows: TGTGCCAGTAGTATAGGAAGCGGCGGCTACACCTTC. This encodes CASSIGSGGYTF.

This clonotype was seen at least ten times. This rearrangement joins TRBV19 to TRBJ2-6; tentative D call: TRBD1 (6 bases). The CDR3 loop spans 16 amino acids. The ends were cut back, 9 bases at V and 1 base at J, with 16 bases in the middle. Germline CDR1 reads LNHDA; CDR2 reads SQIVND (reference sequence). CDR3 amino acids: CASRGRTLSGANVLTF. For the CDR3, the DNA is TGTGCCAGCAGGGGAAGGACCCTTTCTGGGGCCAACGTCCTGACTTTC.